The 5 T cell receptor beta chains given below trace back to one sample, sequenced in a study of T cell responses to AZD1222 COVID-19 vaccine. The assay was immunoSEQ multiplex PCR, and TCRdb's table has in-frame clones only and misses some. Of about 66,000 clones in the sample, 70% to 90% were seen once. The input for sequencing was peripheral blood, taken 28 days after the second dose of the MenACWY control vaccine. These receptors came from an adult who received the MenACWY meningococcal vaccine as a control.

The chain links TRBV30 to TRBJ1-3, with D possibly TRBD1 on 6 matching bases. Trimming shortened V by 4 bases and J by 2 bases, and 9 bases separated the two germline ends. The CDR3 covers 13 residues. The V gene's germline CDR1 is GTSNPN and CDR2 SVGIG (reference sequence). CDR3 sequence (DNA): TGTGCCTGGATGGAGGGGGCTGGAAACACCATATATTTT. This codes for CAWMEGAGNTIYF.

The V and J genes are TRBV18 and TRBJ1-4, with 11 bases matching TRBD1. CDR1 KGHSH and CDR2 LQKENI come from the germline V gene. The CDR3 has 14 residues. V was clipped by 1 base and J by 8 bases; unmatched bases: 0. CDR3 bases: TGTGCCAGCTCACCACGGGACAGGGGGGAAAAACTGTTTTTT. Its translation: CASSPRDRGEKLFF. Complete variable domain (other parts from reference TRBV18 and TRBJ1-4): NAGVMQNPRHLVRRRGQEARLRCSPMKGHSHVYWYRQLPEEGLKFMVYLQKENIIDESGMPKERFSAEFPKEGPSILRIQQVVRGDSAAYFCASSPRDRGEKLFFGSGTQLSVL.

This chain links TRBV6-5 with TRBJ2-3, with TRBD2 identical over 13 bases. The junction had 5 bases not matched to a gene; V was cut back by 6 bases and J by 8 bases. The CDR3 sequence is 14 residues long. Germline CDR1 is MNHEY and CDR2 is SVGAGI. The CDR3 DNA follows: TGTGCCAGCAGGTTGGGACTAGCGGGGCGTACGCAGTATTTT. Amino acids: CASRLGLAGRTQYF.

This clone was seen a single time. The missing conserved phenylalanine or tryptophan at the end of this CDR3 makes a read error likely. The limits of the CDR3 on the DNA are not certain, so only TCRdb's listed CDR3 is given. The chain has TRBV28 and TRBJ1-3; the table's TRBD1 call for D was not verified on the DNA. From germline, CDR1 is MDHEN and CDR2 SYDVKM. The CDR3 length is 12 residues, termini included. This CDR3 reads CASSVAGTGLVV.

The CDR3 reads CASSHPTWLREQYF. The CDR3 DNA reads TGTGCCAGCAGCCATCCGACGTGGCTCCGCGAGCAGTACTTC. The genes are TRBV6-2 or TRBV6-3 and TRBJ2-7; no reliable D call. The CDR3 contains 14 residues. Looked up from germline, CDR1 is MNHEY and CDR2 is SVGEGT. The V end was cut by 6 bases, the J end by 6 bases, with 18 bases between.